Following are 23 T cell receptor beta chains from one sample sequenced in a study of human T cells and chemical hapten exposure. Regarding time point: patch test 1, 2 weeks after DPC sensitization. Treatment given: therapeutic diphenylcyclopropenone sensitization with weekly scalp DPC. TCRdb independently ran MiXCR on the RACE reads; one entry per CDR3 protein. Of some 400,000 distinct CDR3 sequences listed, 4.8% were seen once; the top ten hold over 2%. Sequences were derived from whole blood, sampled in connection with sensitization to the hapten diphenylcyclopropenone (DPC). The receptors here all came from a woman aged 45-65 years with alopecia areata. Some clones in this sample may be carry-over from other donors' samples.

This clonotype was recorded at least ten times. The chain has TRBV20-1 and TRBJ2-3; unclear D gene. V was pared by 8 bases and J by 9 bases, with 21 bases between. Germline V gene data show CDR1 as DFQATT and CDR2 as SNEGSKA (reference sequence). This CDR3 spans 13 amino acids. The CDR3 sequence: CSTGLTGSETQYF. The CDR3 bases are TGCAGTACCGGCCTTACCGGATCGGAAACGCAGTATTTT.

This clonotype has ten or more counts. The chain links TRBV27 to TRBJ1-6; D may be TRBD1 (5 bases). This CDR3 is built from 13 residues. V was trimmed by 5 bases and J by 9 bases, leaving 11 bases between them. Germline lookup yields CDR1 MNHEY and CDR2 SMNVEV (reference sequence). In nucleotides, the CDR3 is TGTGCCAGCAGTGAGGGGCTGGGTTCACCCCTCCACTTT. This codes for CASSEGLGSPLHF.

The chain is built from TRBV5-5 and TRBJ1-6; D is perhaps TRBD1 (6 bases). Trimming took 1 base from V and 11 from J, leaving 10 bases between them. The germline V gene encodes CDR1 SGHKS and CDR2 YYEKEE (reference sequence). The CDR3 sequence is 13 residues long. Written as DNA, the CDR3 is TGTGCCAGCAGCTTGTTAGGGGGTACACCCCTCCACTTT. Protein product: CASSLLGGTPLHF.

In its sample, this clonotype was seen a few times. This rearrangement joins TRBV2 to TRBJ2-3; the D gene is possibly TRBD2 (6 bases). The CDR3 is 10 amino acids. Germline values: CDR1 SNHLY, CDR2 FYNNEI. V was clipped by 7 bases and J by 10 bases, with 9 bases between them. The CDR3 protein is CASTGRSQYF. CDR3 nucleotide sequence: TGTGCCAGCACAGGGAGGTCGCAGTATTTT.

This clonotype was seen at least ten times. The CDR3 coding sequence is TGTGCCAGCAGCCTCGACGGGCAGAATGAGCAGTTCTTC. Translating gives CASSLDGQNEQFF. The chain has TRBV9 and TRBJ2-1, with unresolved D. The CDR3 extends over 13 amino acids. Germline V gives CDR1 SGDLS, CDR2 YYNGEE. The ends were cut back, 4 bases at V and 7 bases at J, with 12 bases in the middle.

The chain carries TRBV28 and TRBJ2-7; no clear D. V was trimmed by 3 bases and J by 3 bases, leaving 9 bases between them. Per germline, CDR1 MDHEN and CDR2 SYDVKM. CDR3 length: 13 residues. The CDR3 DNA follows: TGTGCCAGCAGTTTTGACGGTCACTACGAGCAGTACTTC. It is translated as CASSFDGHYEQYF. Looking up the rest from reference TRBV28 and TRBJ2-7 gives the full variable domain: DVKVTQSSRYLVKRTGEKVFLECVQDMDHENMFWYRQDPGLGLRLIYFSYDVKMKEKGDIPEGYSVSREKKERFSLILESASTNQTSMYLCASSFDGHYEQYFGPGTRLTVT.

This clonotype was seen at least ten times. This chain links TRBV5-1 with TRBJ1-1; 7 bases fit TRBD1. With 3 bases clipped from V and 0 bases from J, the junction kept 5 bases outside the gene matches. The germline gives CDR1 SGHRS, CDR2 YFSETQ. The CDR3 is 15 residues long. This chain's CDR3 is CASSWTGRMNTEAFF. The CDR3 DNA sequence: TGCGCCAGCAGCTGGACAGGAAGAATGAACACTGAAGCTTTCTTT.

This clonotype was picked up many times. This rearrangement joins TRBV5-1 to TRBJ1-1; the D gene is possibly TRBD1 (6 bases). Germline loops: CDR1 SGHRS, CDR2 YFSETQ. The germline V and J ends were trimmed by 0 bases and 1 base, with 10 bases remaining between them. The length of the CDR3 is 15 residues. The CDR3 sequence is CASSLDPRGNTEAFF. The CDR3 bases are TGCGCCAGCAGCTTGGATCCCAGGGGGAACACTGAAGCTTTCTTT.

The chain combines TRBV7-9 with TRBJ2-1, with D possibly matching TRBD1 (5 bases). This CDR3 is built from 15 residues. The germline CDR1 and CDR2 sequences are SEHNR and FQNEAQ (reference sequence). V lost 1 base to trimming and J lost 8 bases, with 15 bases between them. DNA of the CDR3: TGTGCCAGCAGCTTAGAGGGCAGGGCGAGCGATGAGCAGTTCTTC. Its protein product is CASSLEGRASDEQFF.

The sample holds many counts of this clonotype. This chain's CDR3 is CSARGLAGMNEQFF. The CDR3 DNA reads TGCAGTGCTAGAGGTCTAGCGGGAATGAATGAGCAGTTCTTC. This chain uses TRBV20-1 with TRBJ2-1, with 9 bases identical to TRBD2. V dropped 1 base and J dropped 7; count of bases not matched to a gene: 5. The CDR3 contains 14 residues. Germline loops: CDR1 DFQATT, CDR2 SNEGSKA (reference sequence).

This clonotype was recorded many times. This chain connects TRBV27 to TRBJ1-2, with D possibly TRBD1 on 5 matching bases. This CDR3 has 14 residues. The V end was cut by 0 bases, the J end by 2 bases, with 7 bases between. Germline CDR1 and CDR2: MNHEY and SMNVEV (reference sequence). The CDR3 DNA reads as TGTGCCAGCAGTTTATCGTCAGGGAACTATGGCTACACCTTC. The encoded protein is CASSLSSGNYGYTF.

This clonotype was seen a few times. V is TRBV4-1 and J is TRBJ1-5, with TRBD1 identical over 9 bases. Per germline, CDR1 MGHRA and CDR2 YSYEKL. The CDR3 contains 14 residues. V shed 5 bases, J shed 8 bases, and the junction held 7 bases outside the gene matches. CDR3 nucleotides: TGCGCCAGCAGCGGGGGACAGGGAATGAAGCCCCAGCATTTT. This codes for CASSGGQGMKPQHF.

The sample holds a few counts of this clonotype. DNA for the CDR3: TGCAGTGCTAGAGAAGGCGTGGGTTACGAGCAGTACTTC. Its translation: CSAREGVGYEQYF. The chain has TRBV20-1 and TRBJ2-7; the D is unclear. Germline V CDR1 and CDR2: DFQATT, SNEGSKA (reference sequence). Trimming cost V 0 bases and J 4 bases, with 10 bases left between them. CDR3 length equals 13 residues.

There are many counts of this clonotype. The chain combines TRBV28 with TRBJ2-1; TRBD2 agrees at 11 bases. This CDR3 region has 15 residues. Germline V CDR1 and CDR2: MDHEN, SYDVKM. Unmatched junction bases numbered 5, after V lost 2 bases and J lost 8 bases. Written as DNA, the CDR3 is TGTGCCAGCAGTTTAGTGATAGCGGGGGGGGATGAGCAGTTCTTC. Its translation: CASSLVIAGGDEQFF.

This clonotype was counted ten times or more. The rearrangement links TRBV30 to TRBJ1-1; D call uncertain. CDR1 is GTSNPN and CDR2 is SVGIG in the germline V gene (reference sequence). V was trimmed by 0 bases and J by 2 bases, leaving 10 bases between them. The CDR3 is made up of 14 amino acids. CDR3 loop: CAWSVWGVNTEAFF. The CDR3 region has the DNA TGTGCCTGGAGTGTATGGGGAGTAAACACTGAAGCTTTCTTT.

The V gene is TRBV6-5, the J gene TRBJ2-2; 10 nucleotides line up with TRBD1. Trimming cost V 7 bases and J 2 bases; bases outside gene matches: 4. The CDR3 extends over 15 amino acids. Germline CDR1 MNHEY, CDR2 SVGAGI. The CDR3, as DNA: TGTGCCAGCACAAGACAGGGGGCAAACACCGGGGAGCTGTTTTTT. Its translation: CASTRQGANTGELFF.

This clonotype came up many times. This rearrangement joins TRBV19 to TRBJ1-4; D gene unclear. Germline assignment: CDR1 LNHDA and CDR2 SQIVND (reference sequence). The CDR3 sequence is 18 residues long. Trimming pared 7 bases from V and 7 bases from J, leaving 28 bases between. The CDR3: CASTRERSRVLRGEKLFF. In DNA form, the CDR3 reads TGTGCCAGTACCAGAGAGAGGTCCCGCGTACTTCGGGGTGAAAAACTGTTTTTT.

This clonotype was seen many times. This chain links TRBV27 with TRBJ2-3; D remains unclear. The CDR3 sequence is 15 residues long. Germline V CDR1 and CDR2: MNHEY, SMNVEV (reference sequence). Trimming cost V 0 bases and J 6 bases, with 13 bases left between them. CDR3 amino acids: CASSLSGGTPDTQYF. The CDR3 nucleotides read TGTGCCAGCAGTTTATCAGGCGGTACGCCGGATACGCAGTATTTT.

This clonotype was seen at least ten times. This chain uses TRBV29-1 with TRBJ1-1; 8 positions match TRBD1. V was pared by 7 bases and J by 6 bases, with 7 bases of the junction left unmatched. CDR1 and CDR2 (germline): SQVTM, ANQGSEA. This CDR3 has 12 residues. The CDR3 DNA follows: TGCAGCGCGGACAGGGACACCTCTGAAGCTTTCTTT. This codes for CSADRDTSEAFF.

This rearrangement joins TRBV12-3 or TRBV12-4 to TRBJ1-5; the D is unclear. V was cut by 6 bases and J by 5 bases, with 8 bases left in between. There are 12 residues in the CDR3. The CDR3 reads CASRRGDQPQHF. The CDR3 DNA reads TGTGCCAGCAGGCGTGGGGATCAGCCCCAGCATTTT.

This clonotype was counted at least ten times. The chain has TRBV24-1 and TRBJ1-2; weak D call: TRBD1 (5 bases). This CDR3 region has 14 residues. V shed 12 bases and J shed 0 bases, with 16 bases lying between them. Germline V gene data show CDR1 as KGHDR and CDR2 as SFDVKD. The CDR3 nucleotides are TGTGCCGCCGGGGGGGGTCAAGCTAACTATGGCTACACCTTC. Its translation is CAAGGGQANYGYTF.

This clonotype was seen more than once but under ten times. The chain employs TRBV10-3 and TRBJ2-5, with D perhaps matching TRBD2 (6 bases). Germline loops: CDR1 ENHRY, CDR2 SYGVKD. CDR3 length equals 13 residues. V lost 2 bases and J 5 bases, leaving 9 bases between the germline ends. The CDR3 spells CAISEVLAETQYF. The CDR3 DNA reads TGTGCCATCAGTGAGGTTCTAGCGGAGACCCAGTACTTC.

The genes are TRBV29-1 and TRBJ2-7, with no clear D. CDR3 size: 12 residues. CDR1 is SQVTM and CDR2 is ANQGSEA in the germline V gene. V lost 5 bases to trimming and J lost 1 base, with 9 bases between them. CDR3 DNA sequence: TGCAGCGTTCGACGCCAGTCCTACGAGCAGTACTTC. Translating gives CSVRRQSYEQYF.